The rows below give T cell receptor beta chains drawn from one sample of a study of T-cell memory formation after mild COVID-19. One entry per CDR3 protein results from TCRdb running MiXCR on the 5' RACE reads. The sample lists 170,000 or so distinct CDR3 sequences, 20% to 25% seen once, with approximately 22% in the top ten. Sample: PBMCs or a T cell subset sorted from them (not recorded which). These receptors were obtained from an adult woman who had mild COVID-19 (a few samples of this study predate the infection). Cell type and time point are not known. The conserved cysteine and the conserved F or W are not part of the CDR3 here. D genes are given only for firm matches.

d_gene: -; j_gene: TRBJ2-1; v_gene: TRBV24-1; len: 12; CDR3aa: ATSPRFRGNEQF
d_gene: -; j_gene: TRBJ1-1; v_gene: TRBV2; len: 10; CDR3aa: ASSGTFAEAF
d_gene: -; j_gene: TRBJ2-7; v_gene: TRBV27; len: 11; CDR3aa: ASRNALTYEQY
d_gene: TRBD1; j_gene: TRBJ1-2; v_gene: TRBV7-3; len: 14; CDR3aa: ASSLTKGQRNYGYT
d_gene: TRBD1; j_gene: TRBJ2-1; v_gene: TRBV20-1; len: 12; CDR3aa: SARPGQDYNEQF
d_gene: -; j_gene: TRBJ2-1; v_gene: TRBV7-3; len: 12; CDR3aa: ASSPGLPGNEQF
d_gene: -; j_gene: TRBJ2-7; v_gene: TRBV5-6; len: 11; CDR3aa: ASSLGHLYEQY
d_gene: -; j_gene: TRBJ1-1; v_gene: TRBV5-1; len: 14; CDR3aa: ASSLKNGQLNTEAF
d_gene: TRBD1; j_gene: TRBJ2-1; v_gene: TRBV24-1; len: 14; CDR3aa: ATSKTGTGGYNEQF
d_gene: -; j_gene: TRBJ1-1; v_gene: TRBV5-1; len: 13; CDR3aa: ASRPWAGEGEEAF
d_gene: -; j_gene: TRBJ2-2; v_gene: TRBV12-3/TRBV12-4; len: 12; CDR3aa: ASRPDGATGELF
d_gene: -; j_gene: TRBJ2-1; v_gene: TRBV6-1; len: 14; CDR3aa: ASVQIGEGGGNEQF
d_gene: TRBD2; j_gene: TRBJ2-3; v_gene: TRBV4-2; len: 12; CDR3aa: ASSPSGRTDTQY
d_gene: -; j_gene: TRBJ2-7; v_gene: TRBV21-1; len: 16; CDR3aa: ASSKKIPKRSRTYEQY
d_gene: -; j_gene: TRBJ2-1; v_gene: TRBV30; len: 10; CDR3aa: AWSVRGHEQF
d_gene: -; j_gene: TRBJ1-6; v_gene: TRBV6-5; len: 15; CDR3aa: ASSTGTTRAYNSPLH
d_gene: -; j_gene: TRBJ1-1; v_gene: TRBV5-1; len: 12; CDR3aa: ASSLGQTNTEAF
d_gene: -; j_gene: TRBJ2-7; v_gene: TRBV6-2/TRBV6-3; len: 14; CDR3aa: ASGETGTAEINEQY
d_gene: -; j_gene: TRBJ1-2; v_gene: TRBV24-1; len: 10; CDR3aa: ATSHREGGYT
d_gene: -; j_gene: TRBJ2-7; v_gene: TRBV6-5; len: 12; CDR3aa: ASSYGQRSYEQY
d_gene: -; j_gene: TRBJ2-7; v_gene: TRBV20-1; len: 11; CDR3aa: SARTMSSYEQY
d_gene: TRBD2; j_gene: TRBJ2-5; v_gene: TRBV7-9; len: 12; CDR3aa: ASSLAGIQETQY
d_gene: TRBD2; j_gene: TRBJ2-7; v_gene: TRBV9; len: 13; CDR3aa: ASSVDGAGDYEQY
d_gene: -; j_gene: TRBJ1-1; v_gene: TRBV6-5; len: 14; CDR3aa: ASSYSTRGWNTEAF
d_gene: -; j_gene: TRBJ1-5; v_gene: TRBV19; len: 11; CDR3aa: ASNPDLHQPQH
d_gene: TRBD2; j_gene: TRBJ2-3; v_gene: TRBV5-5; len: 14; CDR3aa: ASTLPPSGPTDTQY
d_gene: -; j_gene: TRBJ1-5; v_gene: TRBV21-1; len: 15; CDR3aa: ASSKTGELYSNQPQH
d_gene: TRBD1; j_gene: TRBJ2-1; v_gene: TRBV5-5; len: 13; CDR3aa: ASRMGTGAYNEQF
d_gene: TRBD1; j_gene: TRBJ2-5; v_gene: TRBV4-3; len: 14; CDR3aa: ASSHSDRGLQETQY
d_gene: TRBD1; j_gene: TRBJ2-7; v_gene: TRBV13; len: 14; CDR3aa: ASSSTGTGNPYEQY
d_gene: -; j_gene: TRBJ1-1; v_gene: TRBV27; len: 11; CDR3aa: ASWVMGGTEAF
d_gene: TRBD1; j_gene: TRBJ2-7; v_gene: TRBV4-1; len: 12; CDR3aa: ASSQVGQSHEQY
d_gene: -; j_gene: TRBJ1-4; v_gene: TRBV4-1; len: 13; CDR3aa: ASSQGRAVVEKLF
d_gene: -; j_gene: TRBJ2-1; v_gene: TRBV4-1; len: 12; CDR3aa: ASGEGGTYNEQF
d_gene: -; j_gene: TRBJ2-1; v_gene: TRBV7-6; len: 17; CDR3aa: ASSNRDTGLPSSYNEQF
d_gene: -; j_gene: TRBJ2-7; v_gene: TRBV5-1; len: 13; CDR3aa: ASSLRVGGSYEQY
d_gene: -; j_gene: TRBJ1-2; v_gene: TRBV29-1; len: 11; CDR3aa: SVEDTGSAGYT
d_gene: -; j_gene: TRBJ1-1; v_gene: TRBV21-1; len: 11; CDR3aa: ASSNEEGRRAF
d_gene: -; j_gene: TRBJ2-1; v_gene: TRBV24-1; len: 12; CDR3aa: ATSPGLNYNEQF
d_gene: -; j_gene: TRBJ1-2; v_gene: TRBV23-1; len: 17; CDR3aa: ASSQLTFPGIRRRRGYT
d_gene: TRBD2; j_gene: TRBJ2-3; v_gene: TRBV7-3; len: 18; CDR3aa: ASSPGMGLAGTVSTDTQY
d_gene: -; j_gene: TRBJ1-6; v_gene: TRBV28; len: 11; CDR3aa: AAAGRYNSPLH
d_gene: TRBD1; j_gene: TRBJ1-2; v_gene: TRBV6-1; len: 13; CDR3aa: ASSEGQGGNYGYT
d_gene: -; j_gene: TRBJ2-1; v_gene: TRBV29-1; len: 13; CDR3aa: SVAGTALPNNEQF
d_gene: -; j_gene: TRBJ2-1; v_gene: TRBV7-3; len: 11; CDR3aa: ASSFGRGYEQF
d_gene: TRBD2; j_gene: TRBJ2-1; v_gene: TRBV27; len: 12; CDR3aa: ASSSGEGLNEQF
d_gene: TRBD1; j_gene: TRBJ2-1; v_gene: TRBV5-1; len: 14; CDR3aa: ASSLTGQGSYNEQF
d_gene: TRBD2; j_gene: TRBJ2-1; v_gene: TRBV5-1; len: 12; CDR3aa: ASSLPSGVNEQF
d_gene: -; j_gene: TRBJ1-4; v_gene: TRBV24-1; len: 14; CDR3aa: ATSSHSRALDEKLF
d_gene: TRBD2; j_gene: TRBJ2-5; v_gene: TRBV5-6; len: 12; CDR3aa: ASSYGTRGETQY
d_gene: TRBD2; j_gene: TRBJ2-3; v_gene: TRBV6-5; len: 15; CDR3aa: ASSRLAGDTSTDTQY
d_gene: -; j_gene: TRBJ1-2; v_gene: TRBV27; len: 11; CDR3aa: ASSLMANYGYT
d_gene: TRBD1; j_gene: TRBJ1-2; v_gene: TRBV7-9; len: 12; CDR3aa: ASSLVSGGYGYT
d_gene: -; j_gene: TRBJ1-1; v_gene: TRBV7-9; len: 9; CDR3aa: ASSYEGSAF
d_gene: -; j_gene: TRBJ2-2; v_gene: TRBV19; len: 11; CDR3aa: AIEGLAVGELF
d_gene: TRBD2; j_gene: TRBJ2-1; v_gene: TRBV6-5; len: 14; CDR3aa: ASSYARAGGSNEQF
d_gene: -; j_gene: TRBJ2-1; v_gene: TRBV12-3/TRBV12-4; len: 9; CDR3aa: ASSPLNEQF
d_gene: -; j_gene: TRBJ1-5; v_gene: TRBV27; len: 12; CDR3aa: ASSFALRGQPQH
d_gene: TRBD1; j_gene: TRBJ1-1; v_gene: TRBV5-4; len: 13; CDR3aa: ASSPFTGEDTEAF